This TCR beta chain emerged from a study of T cell changes during pregnancy in multiple sclerosis. The table came from immunoSEQ multiplex PCR; TCRdb's copy has only in-frame clones and leaves some out. The repertoire holds approximately 51,000 clones, around 93% seen once, with under 2% in the top ten. V lost 3 bases and J lost 12; bases outside the gene matches: 7. The CDR3 runs 11 residues. Germline V CDR1 and CDR2: DFQATT, SNEGSKA (reference sequence). This sequence joins TRBV20-1 and TRBJ1-2, with 7 bases fitting TRBD1. Sequencing used peripheral blood, obtained in the second trimester of pregnancy. The receptor's source is a female donor with multiple sclerosis, enrolled in a pregnancy study. The CDR3 region has the DNA TGCAGTGCTAGCGGGACAGCACTCCACACCTTC. It yields the protein CSASGTALHTF.